The 20 T cell receptor beta chains in this list originate from one sample, sequenced in a study of a mutant IDH1 vaccine in newly diagnosed glioma. These receptors lack a known antigen. Noted time point: week 47, end of study. Vaccination used 300 ug of mutant IDH1 20-mer peptide per dose, with topical imiquimod. This table comes from immunoSEQ multiplex PCR, and its TCRdb copy is limited to in-frame clones, with some not included. The sample has about 94,000 clones; over 85% are singletons. The source was PBMCs, collected from a glioma patient whose treatment included an IDH1 peptide vaccine. These receptor sequences come from a woman aged 45 to 65 with glioma.

The gene calls are TRBV7-8 and TRBJ2-7; TRBD1 matches 7 bases. V gave up 0 bases and J gave up 3 bases; unmatched junction bases: 5. Germline CDR1 SGHVS, CDR2 FQNEAQ. There are 15 residues in the CDR3. In DNA, the CDR3 is TGTGCCAGCAGCTTAGCGCATGGGGACAGCTACGAGCAGTACTTC. As protein: CASSLAHGDSYEQYF.

This clone was detected only once. This chain links TRBV6-5 with TRBJ2-7, with 9 bases identical to TRBD1. CDR3 length equals 13 residues. The ends lost 6 bases at V and 7 bases at J; junction bases unmatched: 7. Per germline, CDR1 MNHEY and CDR2 SVGAGI. The CDR3 sequence: CASSTGGRGEQYF. CDR3 nucleotides: TGTGCCAGCAGCACAGGGGGCCGGGGGGAGCAGTACTTC.

The gene calls are TRBV14 and TRBJ2-1, with D uncertain. CDR1 and CDR2 from the germline V gene are SGHDN and FVKESK. CDR3 length: 14 residues. V was clipped by 4 bases and J by 3 bases, with 10 bases between them. For the CDR3, the DNA is TGTGCCAGCAGCCCGGGTCTTTACTACAATGAGCAGTTCTTC. Translation gives CASSPGLYYNEQFF.

V gene TRBV7-6 combines with J gene TRBJ2-2; 12 nucleotides align to TRBD1. V shed 6 bases and J 7 bases; nucleotides not matched to a gene: 6. The germline V gene encodes CDR1 SGHVS and CDR2 FNYEAQ. CDR3 length: 15 residues. The CDR3 region is CASSLGQGAGGELFF. The CDR3 nucleotides are TGTGCCAGCAGTTTGGGACAGGGGGCCGGCGGGGAGCTGTTTTTT. The whole variable domain, filled in from reference TRBV7-6 and TRBJ2-2, reads GAGVSQSPRYKVTKRGQDVALRCDPISGHVSLYWYRQALGQGPEFLTYFNYEAQQDKSGLPNDRFSAERPEGSISTLTIQRTEQRDSAMYRCASSLGQGAGGELFFGEGSRLTVL.

The chain is built from TRBV15 and TRBJ1-4; maybe TRBD1 (5 bases). There are 18 residues in the CDR3. Germline CDR1 and CDR2: LNHNV and YYDKDF (reference sequence). Trimming left V 0 bases short and J 6 bases short, with 20 bases between. The CDR3 DNA follows: TGTGCCACCAGCAGAGATGAAAGGGGATGGGGCTTTTATGAAAAACTGTTTTTT. This encodes CATSRDERGWGFYEKLFF.

The chain couples TRBV30 to TRBJ1-1; D unresolved. V was trimmed by 3 bases and J by 1 base, leaving 9 bases between them. The CDR3 covers 13 residues. Germline V CDR1 and CDR2: GTSNPN, SVGIG (reference sequence). CDR3 residues: CAWSEDGNTEAFF. CDR3 DNA: TGTGCCTGGAGCGAGGACGGGAACACTGAAGCTTTCTTT.

The chain carries TRBV2 and TRBJ1-5; D gene unclear. The CDR3 is 13 residues long. Germline V CDR1 and CDR2: SNHLY, FYNNEI. Deletions cut 7 bases from V and 0 bases from J, with 7 bases between. CDR3 nucleotide sequence: TGTGCCAGCACCGGGAATAGCAATCAGCCCCAGCATTTT. Translation: CASTGNSNQPQHF. The full variable domain, completed using reference TRBV2 and TRBJ1-5, is EPEVTQTPSHQVTQMGQEVILRCVPISNHLYFYWYRQILGQKVEFLVSFYNNEISEKSEIFDDQFSVERPDGSNFTLKIRSTKLEDSAMYFCASTGNSNQPQHFGDGTRLSIL.

The chain has TRBV5-1 and TRBJ2-1; tentatively, D is TRBD1 (5 bases). V shed 4 bases and J shed 12 bases, with 11 bases lying between them. The CDR3 sequence is 11 residues long. Germline CDR1 is SGHRS and CDR2 is YFSETQ. As DNA, the CDR3 is TGCGCCAGCAGCAACTACCAGGGGCAGTTCTTC. Its translation: CASSNYQGQFF.

The J gene is TRBJ2-2, the V gene TRBV6-6; D gene unclear. V shed 7 bases and J shed 4 bases, with 4 bases lying between them. This CDR3 has 11 residues. Germline CDR1 reads MNHNY; CDR2 reads SVGAGI (reference sequence). In nucleotides, the CDR3 is TGTGCCAGCACTGGCACCGGGGAGCTGTTTTTT. Its protein is CASTGTGELFF.

The rearrangement links TRBV4-1 to TRBJ2-2; 8 bases are shared with TRBD2. In germline, CDR1 is MGHRA, CDR2 YSYEKL. There are 16 residues in the CDR3. J gave up 1 base and V 5 bases, and 6 bases lay outside the gene matches. This CDR3 reads CASSVQLAVNTGELFF. The CDR3 DNA is TGCGCCAGCAGCGTCCAACTAGCGGTGAACACCGGGGAGCTGTTTTTT.

The chain has TRBV14 and TRBJ2-7; no reliable D call. V lost 1 base to trimming and J lost 5 bases, with 12 bases between them. Per germline, CDR1 SGHDN and CDR2 FVKESK. This CDR3 comprises 14 residues. The CDR3 sequence: CASSQVWLVDEQYF. As DNA, the CDR3 is TGTGCCAGCAGCCAAGTCTGGCTAGTCGACGAGCAGTACTTC.

The chain recombines TRBV18 with TRBJ2-7, with no clear D. The V gene's germline CDR1 is KGHSH and CDR2 LQKENI. V was clipped by 3 bases and J by 5 bases, with 14 bases between them. The CDR3 consists of 14 residues. The CDR3 region has the DNA TGTGCCAGCTCACCTGACTCTGGGCTACACGAGCAGTACTTC. Its protein product is CASSPDSGLHEQYF.

This clone was seen a handful of times. The chain is built from TRBV30 and TRBJ2-6; no firm D call. V lost 0 bases and J 3 bases, leaving 3 bases between the germline ends. The CDR3 extends over 13 amino acids. Germline V gives CDR1 GTSNPN, CDR2 SVGIG (reference sequence). The CDR3 nucleotides are TGTGCCTGGAGTGTATTTGGGGCCAACGTCCTGACTTTC. This codes for CAWSVFGANVLTF.

The genes are TRBV6-5 and TRBJ1-5; D perhaps matches TRBD1 (6 bases). Germline CDR1 reads MNHEY; CDR2 reads SVGAGI. The V end lost 6 bases, the J end lost 0 bases, and 9 bases lay between the germline ends. This CDR3 contains 14 residues. CDR3 region: CASRRGYSNQPQHF. The CDR3 DNA reads TGTGCCAGCAGAAGGGGGTATAGCAATCAGCCCCAGCATTTT.

This clone was observed a few times. The chain links TRBV12-5 to TRBJ1-6, with a tentative D call TRBD1 (5 bases). The CDR3 length is 16 residues. Germline assignment: CDR1 LGHNT and CDR2 FRNRAP. With 6 bases removed from V and 7 bases from J, the gap between germline ends came to 19 bases. CDR3 DNA sequence: TGTGCTAGTGGCCTCCCGGGACCTAACTCCAATTCACCCCTCCACTTT. Translating gives CASGLPGPNSNSPLHF.

This chain uses TRBV28 with TRBJ1-2, with TRBD1 as a possible D gene (5 bases). V was shortened by 7 bases and J by 3 bases, with 12 bases between the two germline ends. Germline CDR1 and CDR2: MDHEN and SYDVKM. The CDR3 has 13 residues. Here the CDR3 DNA reads TGTGCCAGCACCAGGACACCGGACTATGGCTACACCTTC. It codes for CASTRTPDYGYTF.

Turning to this clone: The sample holds other DNA sequences that translate to the same CDR3. The chain recombines TRBV5-1 with TRBJ1-2, with 7 bases aligning to TRBD1. CDR1 is SGHRS, CDR2 YFSETQ, per germline. V lost 7 bases, J lost 4 bases, and 7 bases stayed unmatched. The CDR3 contains 13 residues. The CDR3 is CASSDGTVYGYTF. The CDR3 DNA follows: TGCGCCAGCTCCGACGGGACAGTCTATGGCTACACCTTC.

Worth noting for this clone: This specimen includes other DNA sequences encoding the same CDR3. The J gene is TRBJ2-7, the V gene TRBV9; D is possibly TRBD2 (5 bases). With 0 bases removed from V and 0 bases from J, the gap between germline ends came to 7 bases. CDR1 is SGDLS, CDR2 YYNGEE, per germline. CDR3 size: 14 residues. CDR3 residues: CASSVGGSSYEQYF. The CDR3 nucleotides read TGTGCCAGCAGCGTAGGAGGGAGCTCCTACGAGCAGTACTTC. The whole variable domain, filled in from reference TRBV9 and TRBJ2-7, reads DSGVTQTPKHLITATGQRVTLRCSPRSGDLSVYWYQQSLDQGLQFLIQYYNGEERAKGNILERFSAQQFPDLHSELNLSSLELGDSALYFCASSVGGSSYEQYFGPGTRLTVT.

The chain carries TRBV10-3 and TRBJ2-3; unclear D gene. There are 13 residues in the CDR3. Deletions cut 4 bases from V and 3 bases from J, with 8 bases between. Germline CDR1 reads ENHRY; CDR2 reads SYGVKD. The CDR3 region has the DNA TGTGCCATCAGTGTAGTTCCGACAGATACGCAGTATTTT. This encodes CAISVVPTDTQYF.

The chain employs TRBV27 and TRBJ2-7, with D perhaps TRBD2 (6 bases). V gave up 2 bases and J gave up 1 base, with 12 bases separating them. Germline V lookup: CDR1 MNHEY, CDR2 SMNVEV (reference sequence). There are 15 residues in the CDR3. In nucleotides, the CDR3 is TGTGCCAGCAGTTTAGGAGGCCGGGGGTCCTACGAGCAGTACTTC. Translated: CASSLGGRGSYEQYF.